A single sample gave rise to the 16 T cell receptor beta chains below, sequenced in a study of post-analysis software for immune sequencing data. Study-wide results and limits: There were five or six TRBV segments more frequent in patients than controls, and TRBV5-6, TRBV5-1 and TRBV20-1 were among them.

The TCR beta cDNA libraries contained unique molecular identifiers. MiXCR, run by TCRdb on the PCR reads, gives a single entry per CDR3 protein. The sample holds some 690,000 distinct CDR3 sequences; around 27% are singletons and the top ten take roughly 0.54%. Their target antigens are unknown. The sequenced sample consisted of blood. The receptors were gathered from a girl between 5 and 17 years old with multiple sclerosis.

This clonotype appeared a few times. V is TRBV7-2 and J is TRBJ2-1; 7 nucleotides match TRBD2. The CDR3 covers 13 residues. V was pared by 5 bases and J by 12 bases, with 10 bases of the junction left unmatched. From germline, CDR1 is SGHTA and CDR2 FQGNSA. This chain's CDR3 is CASSGPRDYRQFF. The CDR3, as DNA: TGTGCCAGCAGCGGACCCCGGGACTACAGGCAGTTCTTC.

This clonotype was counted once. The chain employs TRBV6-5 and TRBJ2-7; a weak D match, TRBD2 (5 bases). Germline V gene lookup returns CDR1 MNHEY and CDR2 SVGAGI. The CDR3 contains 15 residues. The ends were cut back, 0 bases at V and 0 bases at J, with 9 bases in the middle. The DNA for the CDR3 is TGTGCCAGCAGTTACTCATCGGCGGGCTCCTACGAGCAGTACTTC. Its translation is CASSYSSAGSYEQYF.

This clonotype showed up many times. DNA for the CDR3: TGTGCCAGCAGCTCCCCAGGGGGGGCCTCCACAGATACGCAGTATTTT. Translation: CASSSPGGASTDTQYF. The chain links TRBV6-5 to TRBJ2-3, with D perhaps TRBD1 or TRBD2 (7 bases each). Per germline, CDR1 MNHEY and CDR2 SVGAGI. V gave up 6 bases and J gave up 2 bases, with 18 bases separating them. The CDR3 is made up of 16 amino acids.

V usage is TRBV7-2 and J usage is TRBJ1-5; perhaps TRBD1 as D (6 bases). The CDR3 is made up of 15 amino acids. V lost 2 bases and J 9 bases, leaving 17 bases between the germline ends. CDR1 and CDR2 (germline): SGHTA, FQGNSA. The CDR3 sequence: CASSLIGGLEAPQHF. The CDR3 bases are TGTGCCAGCAGCTTAATAGGGGGGCTCGAGGCGCCCCAGCATTTT.

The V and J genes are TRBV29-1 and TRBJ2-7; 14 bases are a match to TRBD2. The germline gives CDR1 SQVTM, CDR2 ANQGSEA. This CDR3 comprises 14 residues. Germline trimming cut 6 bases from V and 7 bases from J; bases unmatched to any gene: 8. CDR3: CSVAGTSGSNEQYF. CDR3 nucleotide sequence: TGCAGCGTGGCCGGGACTAGCGGGAGCAATGAGCAGTACTTC.

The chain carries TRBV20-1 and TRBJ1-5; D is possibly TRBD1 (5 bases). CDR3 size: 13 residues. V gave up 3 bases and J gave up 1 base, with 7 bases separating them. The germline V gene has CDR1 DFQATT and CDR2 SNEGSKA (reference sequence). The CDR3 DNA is TGCAGTGCTAGTGCAGGGAGCAATCAGCCCCAGCATTTT. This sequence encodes CSASAGSNQPQHF.

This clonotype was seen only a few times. CDR3 region: CASSPGLAWVEQYF. In DNA, the CDR3 is TGTGCCAGCAGCCCCGGACTAGCTTGGGTCGAGCAGTACTTC. The chain uses TRBV7-2 and TRBJ2-5; 8 positions agree with TRBD2. The J call is uncertain, as TRBJ2-7 better fits the DNA end. Germline CDR1 and CDR2: SGHTA and FQGNSA. The CDR3 spans 14 residues.

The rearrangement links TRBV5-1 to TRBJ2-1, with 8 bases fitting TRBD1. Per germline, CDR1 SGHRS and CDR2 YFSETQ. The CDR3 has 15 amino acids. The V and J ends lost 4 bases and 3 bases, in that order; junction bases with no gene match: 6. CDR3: CASSPRDRSYNEQFF. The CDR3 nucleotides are TGCGCCAGCAGCCCCCGGGACAGGAGCTACAATGAGCAGTTCTTC.

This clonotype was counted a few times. The CDR3 region is CASSPDGGPNYGYTF. Here the CDR3 DNA reads TGTGCCAGCTCACCCGATGGAGGTCCTAACTATGGCTACACCTTC. The V and J genes are TRBV18 and TRBJ1-2; D not resolved. The V gene's germline CDR1 is KGHSH and CDR2 LQKENI. This CDR3 contains 15 residues. V lost 3 bases, J lost 0 bases, and 11 bases lay in between.

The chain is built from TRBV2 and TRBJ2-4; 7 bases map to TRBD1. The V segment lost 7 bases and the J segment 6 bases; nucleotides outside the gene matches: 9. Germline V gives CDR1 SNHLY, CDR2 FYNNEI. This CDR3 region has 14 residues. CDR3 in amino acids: CASTVDRYLNIQYF. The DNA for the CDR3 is TGTGCCAGCACTGTGGACAGGTACCTAAACATTCAGTACTTC.

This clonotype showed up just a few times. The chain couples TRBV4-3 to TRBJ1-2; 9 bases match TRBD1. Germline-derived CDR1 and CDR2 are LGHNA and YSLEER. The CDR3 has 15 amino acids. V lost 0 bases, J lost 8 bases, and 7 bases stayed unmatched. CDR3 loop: CASSQDRGQGVGYTF. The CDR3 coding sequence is TGCGCCAGCAGCCAAGATCGGGGACAGGGAGTGGGCTACACCTTC.

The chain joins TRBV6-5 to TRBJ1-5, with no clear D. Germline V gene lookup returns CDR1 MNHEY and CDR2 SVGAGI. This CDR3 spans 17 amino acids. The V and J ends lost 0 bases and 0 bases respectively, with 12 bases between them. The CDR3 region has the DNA TGTGCCAGCAGTTACTCCCCGACAATCCTTAGCAATCAGCCCCAGCATTTT. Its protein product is CASSYSPTILSNQPQHF.

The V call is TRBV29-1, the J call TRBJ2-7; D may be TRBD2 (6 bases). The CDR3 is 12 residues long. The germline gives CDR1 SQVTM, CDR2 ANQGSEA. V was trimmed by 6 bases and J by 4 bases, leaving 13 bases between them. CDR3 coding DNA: TGCAGCGTCCTCCGGGACTCATACGAGCAGTACTTC. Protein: CSVLRDSYEQYF.

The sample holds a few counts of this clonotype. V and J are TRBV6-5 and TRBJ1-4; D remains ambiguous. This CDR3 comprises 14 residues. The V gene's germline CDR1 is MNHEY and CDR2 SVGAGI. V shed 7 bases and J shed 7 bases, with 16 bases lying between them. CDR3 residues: CASTDRQVGEKLFF. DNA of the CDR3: TGTGCCAGCACCGACCGGCAGGTTGGTGAAAAACTGTTTTTT.

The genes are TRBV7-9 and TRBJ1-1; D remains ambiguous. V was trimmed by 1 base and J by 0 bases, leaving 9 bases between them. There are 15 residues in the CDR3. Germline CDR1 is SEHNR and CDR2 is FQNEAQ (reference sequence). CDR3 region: CASSLGAPLNTEAFF. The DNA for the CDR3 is TGTGCCAGCAGCTTAGGTGCCCCTTTGAACACTGAAGCTTTCTTT.

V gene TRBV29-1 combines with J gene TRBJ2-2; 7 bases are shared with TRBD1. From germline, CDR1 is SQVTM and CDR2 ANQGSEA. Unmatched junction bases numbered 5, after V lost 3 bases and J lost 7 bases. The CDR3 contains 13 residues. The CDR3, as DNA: TGCAGCGTTGAGGTGGCAGGGGGCGGGGAGCTGTTTTTT. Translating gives CSVEVAGGGELFF.